What follows is one TCR beta chain and its context. The antigen is not known. The sample carries other DNA sequences with the same CDR3. The data belong to a study of shared clonotypes between healthy human individuals. Study-wide context: Three plates were used per donor for CD4 naive, three for CD4 memory, two for CD8 naive and one for CD8 memory.

Study results and limitations: Shared clonotypes: roughly 4.5% naive CD4, roughly 3.8% naive CD8, roughly 2.4% memory CD4, around 0.4% memory CD8.

Clones were sequenced by immunoSEQ multiplex PCR, and TCRdb holds only the in-frame ones, with some missing. There are millions of clones in the sample; more than 85% occur only once, and roughly 1.8% lies in the top ten. The CDR3 length is 14 residues. V lost 0 bases and J lost 3, with 9 bases in between. Germline CDR1 and CDR2: MNHEY and SMNVEV (reference sequence). It was CD45RO-negative cells, positively selected for CCR7, that made up naive CD8 cells, with terminally differentiated effector memory CD45RA+ cells excluded. None of the donors, who were healthy HIV-negative adults, had recently had acute infections or vaccinations. Adults of Caucasian background living in Nashville, Tennessee made up all donors.

The TCR was taken from a man aged 18 to 30 in good health. Some clones in this sample may be carry-over from other donors' samples. The specimen sequenced was naive CD8+ T cells from PBMCs. The chain links TRBV27 to TRBJ2-7; D is undetermined. As DNA, the CDR3 is TGTGCCAGCAGTTTATCTGGGGTTGTCTACGAGCAGTACTTC. Translating gives CASSLSGVVYEQYF.